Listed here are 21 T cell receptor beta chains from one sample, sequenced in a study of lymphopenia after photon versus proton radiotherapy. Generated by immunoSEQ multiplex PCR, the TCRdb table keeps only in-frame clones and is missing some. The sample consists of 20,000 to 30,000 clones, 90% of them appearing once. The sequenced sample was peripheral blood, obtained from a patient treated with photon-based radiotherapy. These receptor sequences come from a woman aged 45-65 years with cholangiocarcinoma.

Here the CDR3 DNA reads TGCGCCAGCAGCTTGAACGCGGGGGTGAACACTGAAGCTTTCTTT. Protein sequence: CASSLNAGVNTEAFF. This rearrangement joins TRBV5-1 to TRBJ1-1; D is possibly TRBD1 (5 bases). From germline, CDR1 is SGHRS and CDR2 YFSETQ. The ends were cut back, 1 base at V and 0 bases at J, with 10 bases in the middle. The CDR3 contains 15 residues.

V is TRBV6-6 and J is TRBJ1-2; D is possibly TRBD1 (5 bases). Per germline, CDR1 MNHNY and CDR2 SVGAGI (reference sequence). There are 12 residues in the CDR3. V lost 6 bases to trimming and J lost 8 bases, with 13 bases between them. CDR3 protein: CASRWQGYGYTF. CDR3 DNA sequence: TGTGCCAGCAGATGGCAGGGATACGGCTACACCTTC.

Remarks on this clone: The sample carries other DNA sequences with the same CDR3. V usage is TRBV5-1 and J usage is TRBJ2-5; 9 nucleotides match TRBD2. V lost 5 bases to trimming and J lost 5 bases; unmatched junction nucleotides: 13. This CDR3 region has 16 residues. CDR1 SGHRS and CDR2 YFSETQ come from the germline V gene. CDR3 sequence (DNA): TGCGCCAGCAGGGGTTCGAAGACTAGCGGCCAGGAGACCCAGTACTTC. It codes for CASRGSKTSGQETQYF.

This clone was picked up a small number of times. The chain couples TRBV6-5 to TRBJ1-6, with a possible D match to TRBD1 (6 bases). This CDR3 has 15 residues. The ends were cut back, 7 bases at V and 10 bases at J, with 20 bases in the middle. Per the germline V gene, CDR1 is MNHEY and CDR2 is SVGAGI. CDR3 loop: CASTREGTRQSPLHF. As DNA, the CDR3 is TGTGCCAGCACCAGAGAGGGGACACGACAGTCACCCCTCCACTTT.

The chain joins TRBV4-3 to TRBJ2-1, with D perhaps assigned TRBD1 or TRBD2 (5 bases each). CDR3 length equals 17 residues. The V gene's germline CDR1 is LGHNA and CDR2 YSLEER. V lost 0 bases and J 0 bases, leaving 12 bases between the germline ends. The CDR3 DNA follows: TGCGCCAGCAGCCAAGATCGGGGCGCGAGCTCCTACAATGAGCAGTTCTTC. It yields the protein CASSQDRGASSYNEQFF.

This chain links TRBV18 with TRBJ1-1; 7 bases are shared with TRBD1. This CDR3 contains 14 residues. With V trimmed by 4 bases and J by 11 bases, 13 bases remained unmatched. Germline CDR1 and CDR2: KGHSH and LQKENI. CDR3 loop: CASSQGTEERKAFF. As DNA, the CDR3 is TGTGCCAGCTCACAAGGGACAGAGGAGCGAAAGGCTTTCTTT.

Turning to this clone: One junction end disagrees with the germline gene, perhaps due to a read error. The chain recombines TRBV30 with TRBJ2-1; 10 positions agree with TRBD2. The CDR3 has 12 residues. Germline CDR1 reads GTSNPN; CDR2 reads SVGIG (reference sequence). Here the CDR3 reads CAGSGGGNEQFF. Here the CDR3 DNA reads TGTGCCGGGAGCGGGGGGGGCAATGAGCAGTTCTTC.

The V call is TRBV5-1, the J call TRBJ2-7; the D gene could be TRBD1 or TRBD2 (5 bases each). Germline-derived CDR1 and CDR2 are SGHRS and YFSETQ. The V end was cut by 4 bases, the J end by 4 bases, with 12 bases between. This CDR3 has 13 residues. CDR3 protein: CASSPGRSYEQYF. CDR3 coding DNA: TGCGCCAGCAGCCCGGGACGCTCGTACGAGCAGTACTTC.

CDR3 sequence reads: CASSFPVGTVNTEAFF. In nucleotides, the CDR3 is TGTGCCAGCAGTTTTCCGGTCGGGACGGTGAACACTGAAGCTTTCTTT. V usage is TRBV28 and J usage is TRBJ1-1; possible D gene TRBD1, 5 bases. The ends were cut back, 3 bases at V and 0 bases at J, with 14 bases in the middle. This CDR3 contains 16 residues. The germline CDR1 and CDR2 sequences are MDHEN and SYDVKM.

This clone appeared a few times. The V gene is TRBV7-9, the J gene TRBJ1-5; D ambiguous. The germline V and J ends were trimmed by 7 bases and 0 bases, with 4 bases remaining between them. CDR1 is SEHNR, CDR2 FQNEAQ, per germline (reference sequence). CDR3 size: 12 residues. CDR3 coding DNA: TGTGCCAGCACCAATAGCAATCAGCCCCAGCATTTT. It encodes CASTNSNQPQHF. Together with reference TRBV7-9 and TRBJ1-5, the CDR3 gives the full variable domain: DTGVSQNPRHKITKRGQNVTFRCDPISEHNRLYWYRQTLGQGPEFLTYFQNEAQLEKSRLLSDRFSAERPKGSFSTLEIQRTEQGDSAMYLCASTNSNQPQHFGDGTRLSIL.

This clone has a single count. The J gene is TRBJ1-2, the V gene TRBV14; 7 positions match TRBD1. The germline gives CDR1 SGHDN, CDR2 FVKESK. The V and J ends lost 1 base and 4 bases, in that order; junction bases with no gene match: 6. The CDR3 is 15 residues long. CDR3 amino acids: CASSQAPGQSYGYTF. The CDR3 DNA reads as TGTGCCAGCAGCCAAGCCCCGGGACAGTCCTATGGCTACACCTTC. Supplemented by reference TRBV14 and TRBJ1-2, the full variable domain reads EAGVTQFPSHSVIEKGQTVTLRCDPISGHDNLYWYRRVMGKEIKFLLHFVKESKQDESGMPNNRFLAERTGGTYSTLKVQPAELEDSGVYFCASSQAPGQSYGYTFGSGTRLTVV.

CDR3 sequence (DNA): TGTGCCAGCAGCCAAGACTGGGTGTGGCAGGGGCAGGGGGAGACCCAGTACTTC. Protein: CASSQDWVWQGQGETQYF. The genes are TRBV4-2 and TRBJ2-5; D is perhaps TRBD1 (6 bases). This CDR3 contains 18 residues. Germline V CDR1 and CDR2: LGHNA, YNFKEQ. Trimming cost V 0 bases and J 5 bases, with 22 bases left between them.

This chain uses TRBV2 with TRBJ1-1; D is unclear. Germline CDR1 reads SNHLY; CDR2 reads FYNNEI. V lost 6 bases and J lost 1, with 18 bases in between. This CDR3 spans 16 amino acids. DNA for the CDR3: TGTGCCAGCAGGGAGTCCCCAGAATTTTCGAACACTGAAGCTTTCTTT. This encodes CASRESPEFSNTEAFF.

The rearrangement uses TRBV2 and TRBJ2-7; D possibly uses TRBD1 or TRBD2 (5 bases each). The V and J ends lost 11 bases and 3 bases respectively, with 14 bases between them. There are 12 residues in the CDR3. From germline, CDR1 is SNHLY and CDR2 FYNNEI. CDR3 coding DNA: TGTGCCGGAGGAAAGGGGCGCTACGAGCAGTACTTC. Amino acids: CAGGKGRYEQYF.

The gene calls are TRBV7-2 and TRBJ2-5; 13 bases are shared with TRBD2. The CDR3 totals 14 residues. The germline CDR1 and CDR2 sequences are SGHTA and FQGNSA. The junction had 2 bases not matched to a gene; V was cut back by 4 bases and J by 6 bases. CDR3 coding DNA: TGTGCCAGCAGCTCGACTAGCGGGGGGAAGACCCAGTACTTC. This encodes CASSSTSGGKTQYF.

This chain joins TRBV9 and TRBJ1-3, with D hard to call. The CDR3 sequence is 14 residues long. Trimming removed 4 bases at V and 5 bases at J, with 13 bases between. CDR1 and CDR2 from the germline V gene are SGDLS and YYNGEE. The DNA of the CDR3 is TGTGCCAGCAGCAACTGGGAATCCCGAAACACCATATATTTT. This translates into CASSNWESRNTIYF.

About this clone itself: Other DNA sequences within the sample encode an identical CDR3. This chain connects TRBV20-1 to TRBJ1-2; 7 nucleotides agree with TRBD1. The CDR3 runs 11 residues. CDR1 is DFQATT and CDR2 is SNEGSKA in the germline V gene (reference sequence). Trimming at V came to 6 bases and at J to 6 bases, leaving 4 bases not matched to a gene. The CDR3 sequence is CSAPQGNGYTF. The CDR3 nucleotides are TGCAGTGCACCACAGGGGAATGGCTACACCTTC.

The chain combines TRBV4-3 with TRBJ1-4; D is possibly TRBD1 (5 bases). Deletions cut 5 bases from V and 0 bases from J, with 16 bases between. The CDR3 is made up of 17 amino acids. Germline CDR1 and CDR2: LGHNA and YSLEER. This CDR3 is CASSSRGGVATNEKLFF. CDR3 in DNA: TGCGCCAGCAGCTCAAGGGGAGGCGTTGCAACTAATGAAAAACTGTTTTTT.

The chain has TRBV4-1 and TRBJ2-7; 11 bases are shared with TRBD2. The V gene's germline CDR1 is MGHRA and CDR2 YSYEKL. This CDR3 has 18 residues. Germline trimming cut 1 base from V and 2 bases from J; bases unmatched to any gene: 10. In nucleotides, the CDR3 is TGCGCCAGCAGCCAAGCCCGAGGGCTGACTAGCGGGACCTACGAGCAGTACTTC. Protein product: CASSQARGLTSGTYEQYF.

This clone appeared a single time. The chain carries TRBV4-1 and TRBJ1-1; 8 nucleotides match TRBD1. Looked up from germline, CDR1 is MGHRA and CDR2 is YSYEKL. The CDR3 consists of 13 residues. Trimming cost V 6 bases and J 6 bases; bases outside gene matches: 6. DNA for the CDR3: TGCGCCAGCAGTCGACAGGGGACGTCTGAAGCTTTCTTT. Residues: CASSRQGTSEAFF.

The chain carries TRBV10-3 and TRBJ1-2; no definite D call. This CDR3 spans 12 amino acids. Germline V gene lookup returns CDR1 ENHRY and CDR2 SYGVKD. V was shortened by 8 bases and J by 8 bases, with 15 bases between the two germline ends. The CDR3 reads CAIQRGGEGYTF. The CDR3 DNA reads TGTGCCATCCAAAGAGGTGGCGAAGGCTACACCTTC.